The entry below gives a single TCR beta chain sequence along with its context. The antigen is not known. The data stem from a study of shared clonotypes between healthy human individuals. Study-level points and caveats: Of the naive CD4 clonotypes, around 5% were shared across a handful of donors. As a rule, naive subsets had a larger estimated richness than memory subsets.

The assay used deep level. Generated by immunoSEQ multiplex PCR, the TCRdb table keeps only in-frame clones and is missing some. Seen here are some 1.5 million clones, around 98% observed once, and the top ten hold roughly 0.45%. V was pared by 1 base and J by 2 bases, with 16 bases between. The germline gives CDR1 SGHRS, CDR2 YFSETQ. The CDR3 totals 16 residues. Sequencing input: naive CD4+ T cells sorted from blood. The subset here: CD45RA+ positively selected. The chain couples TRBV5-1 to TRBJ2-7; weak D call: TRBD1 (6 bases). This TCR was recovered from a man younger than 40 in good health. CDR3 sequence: CASSLTQQGGTYEQYF. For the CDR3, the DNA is TGCGCCAGCAGCTTGACCCAACAGGGTGGAACCTACGAGCAGTACTTC.